This T cell receptor (beta chain) appears in the sequencing data of a study of blood T cell repertoires in COVID-19. Study overall: Sites in the United States, Italy and Spain provided acute and convalescent COVID-19 samples.

The age range of participants was about 18 to 95 years, with residence in under 25 US areas. Participant reports of clinical history set cohort assignment. Cohort 3 donors counted as recovered after two negative PCRs, clearance, or resolved symptoms. The CDR3 is 16 residues long. From germline, CDR1 is SGHKS and CDR2 YYEKEE (reference sequence). V lost 0 bases, J lost 2 bases, and 14 bases lay in between. Assay used: immunoSEQ multiplex PCR; TCRdb lists only in-frame clones, some missing. This table has 180,000 or so clones, around 82% appearing once. The chain recombines TRBV5-5 with TRBJ1-2; D perhaps matches TRBD1 (5 bases). Specimen: PBMCs or T cells enriched from blood (not recorded which). This clonotype was sampled from a man aged 35 to 55 who had recovered from COVID-19. CDR3 sequence: CASSLATGLGNYGYTF. CDR3 coding DNA: TGTGCCAGCAGCTTGGCTACAGGATTGGGCAACTATGGCTACACCTTC.